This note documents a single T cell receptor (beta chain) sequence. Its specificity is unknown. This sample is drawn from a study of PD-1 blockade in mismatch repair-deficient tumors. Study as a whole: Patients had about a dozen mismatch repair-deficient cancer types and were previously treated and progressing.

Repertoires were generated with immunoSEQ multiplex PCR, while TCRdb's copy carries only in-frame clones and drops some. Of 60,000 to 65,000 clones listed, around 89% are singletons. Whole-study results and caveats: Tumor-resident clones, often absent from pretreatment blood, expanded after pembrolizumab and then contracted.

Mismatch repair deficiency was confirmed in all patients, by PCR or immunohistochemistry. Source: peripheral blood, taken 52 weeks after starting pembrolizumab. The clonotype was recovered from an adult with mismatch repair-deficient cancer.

The CDR3 coding sequence is TGTGCCAGCAGTTTCGGAGGGAACAATGAGCAGTTCTTC. Protein sequence: CASSFGGNNEQFF. The V and J genes are TRBV27 and TRBJ2-1; maybe TRBD2 (6 bases). Looked up from germline, CDR1 is MNHEY and CDR2 is SMNVEV (reference sequence). This CDR3 spans 13 amino acids. The V gene lost 3 bases and the J gene lost 5 bases, with 8 bases spanning the gap.